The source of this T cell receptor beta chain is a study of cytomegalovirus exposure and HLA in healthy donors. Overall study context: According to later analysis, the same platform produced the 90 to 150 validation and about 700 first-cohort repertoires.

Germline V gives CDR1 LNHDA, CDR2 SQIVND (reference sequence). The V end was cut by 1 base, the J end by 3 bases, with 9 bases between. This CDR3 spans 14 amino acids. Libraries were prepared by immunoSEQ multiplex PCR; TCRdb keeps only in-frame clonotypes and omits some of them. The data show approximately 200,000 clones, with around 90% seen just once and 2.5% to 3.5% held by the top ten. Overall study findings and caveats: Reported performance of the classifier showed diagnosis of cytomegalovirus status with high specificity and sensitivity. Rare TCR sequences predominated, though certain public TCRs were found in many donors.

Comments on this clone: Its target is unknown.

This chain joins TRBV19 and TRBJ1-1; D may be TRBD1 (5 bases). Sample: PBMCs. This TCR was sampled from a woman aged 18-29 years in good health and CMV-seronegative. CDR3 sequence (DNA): TGTGCCAGTAGTATAGCAGGGTCTCACACTGAAGCTTTCTTT. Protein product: CASSIAGSHTEAFF.